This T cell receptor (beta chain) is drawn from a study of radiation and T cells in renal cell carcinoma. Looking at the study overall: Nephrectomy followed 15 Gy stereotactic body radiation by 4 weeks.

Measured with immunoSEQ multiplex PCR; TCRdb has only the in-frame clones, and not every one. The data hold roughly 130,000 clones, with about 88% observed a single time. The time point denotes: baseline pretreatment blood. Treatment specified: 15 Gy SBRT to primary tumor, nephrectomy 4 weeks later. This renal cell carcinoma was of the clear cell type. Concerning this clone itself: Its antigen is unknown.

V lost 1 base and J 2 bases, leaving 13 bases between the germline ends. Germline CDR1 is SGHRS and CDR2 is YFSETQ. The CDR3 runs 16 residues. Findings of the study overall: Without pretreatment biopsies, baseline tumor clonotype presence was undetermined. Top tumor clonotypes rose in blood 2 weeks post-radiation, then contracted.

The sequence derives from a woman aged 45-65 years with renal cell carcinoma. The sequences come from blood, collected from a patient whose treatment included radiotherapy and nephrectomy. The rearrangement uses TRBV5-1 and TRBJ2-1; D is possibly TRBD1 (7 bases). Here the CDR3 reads CASSLNAGQPYNEQFF. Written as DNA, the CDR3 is TGCGCCAGCAGCTTGAATGCGGGACAGCCCTACAATGAGCAGTTCTTC.